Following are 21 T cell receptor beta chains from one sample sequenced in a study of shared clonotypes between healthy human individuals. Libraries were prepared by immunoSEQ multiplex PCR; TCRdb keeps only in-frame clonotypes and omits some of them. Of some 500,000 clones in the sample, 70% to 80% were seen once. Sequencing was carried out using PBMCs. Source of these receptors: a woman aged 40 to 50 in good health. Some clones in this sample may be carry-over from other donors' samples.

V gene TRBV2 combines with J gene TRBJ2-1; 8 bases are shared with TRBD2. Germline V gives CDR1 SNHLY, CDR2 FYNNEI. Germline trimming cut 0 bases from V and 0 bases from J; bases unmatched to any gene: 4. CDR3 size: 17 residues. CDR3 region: CASSEAIAGSSYNEQFF. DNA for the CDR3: TGTGCCAGCAGTGAAGCGATAGCGGGAAGCTCCTACAATGAGCAGTTCTTC.

CDR3 DNA sequence: TGTGCCAGCAATCTAGCGGGAGCCTCCCCTAGCACAGATACGCAGTATTTT. Protein product: CASNLAGASPSTDTQYF. This chain connects TRBV28 to TRBJ2-3; TRBD2 aligns across 10 bases. Germline CDR1 is MDHEN and CDR2 is SYDVKM. Unmatched junction bases numbered 10, after V lost 7 bases and J lost 0 bases. There are 17 residues in the CDR3.

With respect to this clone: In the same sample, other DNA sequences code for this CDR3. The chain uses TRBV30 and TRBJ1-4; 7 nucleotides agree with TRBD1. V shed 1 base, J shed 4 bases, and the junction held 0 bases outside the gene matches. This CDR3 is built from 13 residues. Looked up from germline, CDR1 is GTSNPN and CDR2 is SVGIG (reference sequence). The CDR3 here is CAWSGQGNEKLFF. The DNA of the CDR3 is TGTGCCTGGAGTGGACAGGGTAATGAAAAACTGTTTTTT.

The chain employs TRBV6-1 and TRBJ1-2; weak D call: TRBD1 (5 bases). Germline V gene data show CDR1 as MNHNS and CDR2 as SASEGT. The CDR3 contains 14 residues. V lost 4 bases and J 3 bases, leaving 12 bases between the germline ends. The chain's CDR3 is CASSAGTIDYGYTF. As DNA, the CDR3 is TGTGCCAGCAGTGCCGGGACGATAGACTATGGCTACACCTTC.

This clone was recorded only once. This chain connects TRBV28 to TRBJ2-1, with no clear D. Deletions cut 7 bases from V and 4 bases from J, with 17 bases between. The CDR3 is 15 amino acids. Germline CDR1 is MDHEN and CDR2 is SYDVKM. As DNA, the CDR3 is TGTGCCAGCACGGTGGGCGGACCTAATTACAATGAGCAGTTCTTC. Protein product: CASTVGGPNYNEQFF.

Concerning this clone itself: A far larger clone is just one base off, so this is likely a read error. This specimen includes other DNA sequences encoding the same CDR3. DNA for the CDR3: TGTGCCAGCAGCGTAGGTCAGTGGAACACTGAAGCTTTCTTT. Translated: CASSVGQWNTEAFF. The chain uses TRBV9 and TRBJ1-1; D is ambiguous. V was cut by 0 bases and J by 1 base, with 7 bases left in between. This CDR3 spans 14 amino acids. The germline V gene encodes CDR1 SGDLS and CDR2 YYNGEE.

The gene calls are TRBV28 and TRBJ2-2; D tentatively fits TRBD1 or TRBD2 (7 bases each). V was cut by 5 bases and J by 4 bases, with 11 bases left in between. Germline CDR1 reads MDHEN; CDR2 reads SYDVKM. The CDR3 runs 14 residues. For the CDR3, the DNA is TGTGCCAGCAGTGGGGAGGGGGCCACCGGGGAGCTGTTTTTT. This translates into CASSGEGATGELFF.

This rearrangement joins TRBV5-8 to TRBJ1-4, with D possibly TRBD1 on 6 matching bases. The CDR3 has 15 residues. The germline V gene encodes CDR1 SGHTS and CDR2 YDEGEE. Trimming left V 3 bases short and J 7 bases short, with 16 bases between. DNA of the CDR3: TGTGCCAGCAGCTGGGATGGGACAAACGTTGAAAAACTGTTTTTT. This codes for CASSWDGTNVEKLFF.

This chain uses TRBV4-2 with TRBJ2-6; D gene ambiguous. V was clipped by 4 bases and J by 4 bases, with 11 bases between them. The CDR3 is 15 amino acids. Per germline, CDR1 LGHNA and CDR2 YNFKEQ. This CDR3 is CASSPPGSGANVLTF. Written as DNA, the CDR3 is TGTGCCAGCAGCCCCCCTGGATCCGGGGCCAACGTCCTGACTTTC.

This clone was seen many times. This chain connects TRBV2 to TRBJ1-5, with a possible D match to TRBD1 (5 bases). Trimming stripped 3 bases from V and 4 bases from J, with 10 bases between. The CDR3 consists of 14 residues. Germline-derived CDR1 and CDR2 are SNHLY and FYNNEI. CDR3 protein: CASSDQGINQPQHF. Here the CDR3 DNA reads TGTGCCAGCAGTGATCAGGGTATTAATCAGCCCCAGCATTTT.

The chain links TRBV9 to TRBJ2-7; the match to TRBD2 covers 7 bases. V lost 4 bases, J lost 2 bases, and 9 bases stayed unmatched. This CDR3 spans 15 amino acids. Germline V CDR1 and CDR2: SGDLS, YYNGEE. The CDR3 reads CASSPSAGAPYEQYF. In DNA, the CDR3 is TGTGCCAGCAGCCCCTCGGCGGGAGCCCCCTACGAGCAGTACTTC.

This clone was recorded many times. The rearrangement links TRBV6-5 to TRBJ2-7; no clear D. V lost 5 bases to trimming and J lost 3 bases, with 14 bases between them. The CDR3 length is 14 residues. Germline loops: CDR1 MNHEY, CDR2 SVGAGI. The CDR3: CASSPLASFYEQYF. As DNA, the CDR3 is TGTGCCAGCAGTCCCTTAGCCTCATTCTACGAGCAGTACTTC.

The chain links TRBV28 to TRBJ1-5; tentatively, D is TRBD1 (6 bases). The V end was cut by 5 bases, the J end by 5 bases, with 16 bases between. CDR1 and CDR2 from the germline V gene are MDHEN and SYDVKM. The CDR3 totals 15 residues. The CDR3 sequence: CASSLGSGHHQPQHF. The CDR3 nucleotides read TGTGCCAGCAGTCTCGGATCGGGACACCATCAGCCCCAGCATTTT. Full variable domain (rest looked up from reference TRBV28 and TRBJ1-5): DVKVTQSSRYLVKRTGEKVFLECVQDMDHENMFWYRQDPGLGLRLIYFSYDVKMKEKGDIPEGYSVSREKKERFSLILESASTNQTSMYLCASSLGSGHHQPQHFGDGTRLSIL.

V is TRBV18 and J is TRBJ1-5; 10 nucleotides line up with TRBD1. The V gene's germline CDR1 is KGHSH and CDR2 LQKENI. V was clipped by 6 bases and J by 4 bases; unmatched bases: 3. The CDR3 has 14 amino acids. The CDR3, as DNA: TGTGCCAGCTCTATGGGACAGGGGAATCAGCCCCAGCATTTT. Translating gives CASSMGQGNQPQHF.

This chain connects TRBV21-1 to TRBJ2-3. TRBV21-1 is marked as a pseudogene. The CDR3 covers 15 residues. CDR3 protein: CASSKRAAITDTQYF. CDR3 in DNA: TGTGCCAGCAGCAAAAGGGCGGCGATTACAGATACGCAGTATTTT.

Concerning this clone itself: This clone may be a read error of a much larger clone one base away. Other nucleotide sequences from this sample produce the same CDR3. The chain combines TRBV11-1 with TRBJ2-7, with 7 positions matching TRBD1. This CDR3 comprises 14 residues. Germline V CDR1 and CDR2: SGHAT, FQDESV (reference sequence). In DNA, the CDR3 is TGTGCCAGCAGCCGCGGACAGGAGTCCTACGAGCAGTATTTC. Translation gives CASSRGQESYEQYF.

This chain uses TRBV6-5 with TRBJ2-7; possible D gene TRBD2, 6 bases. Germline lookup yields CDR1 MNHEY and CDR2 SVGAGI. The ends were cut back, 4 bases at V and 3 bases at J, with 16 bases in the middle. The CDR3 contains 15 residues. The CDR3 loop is CASSSPFGRGYEQYF. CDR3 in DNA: TGTGCCAGCAGTTCCCCCTTCGGGAGAGGCTACGAGCAGTACTTC.

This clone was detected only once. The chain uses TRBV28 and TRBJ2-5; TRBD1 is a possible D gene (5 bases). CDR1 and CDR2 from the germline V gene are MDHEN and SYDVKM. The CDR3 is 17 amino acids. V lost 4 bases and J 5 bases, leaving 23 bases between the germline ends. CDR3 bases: TGTGCCAGCAGTTCCACAATCCCCCCAGGGTTAAGGGAGACCCAGTACTTC. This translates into CASSSTIPPGLRETQYF. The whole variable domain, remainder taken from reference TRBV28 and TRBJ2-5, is DVKVTQSSRYLVKRTGEKVFLECVQDMDHENMFWYRQDPGLGLRLIYFSYDVKMKEKGDIPEGYSVSREKKERFSLILESASTNQTSMYLCASSSTIPPGLRETQYFGPGTRLLVL.

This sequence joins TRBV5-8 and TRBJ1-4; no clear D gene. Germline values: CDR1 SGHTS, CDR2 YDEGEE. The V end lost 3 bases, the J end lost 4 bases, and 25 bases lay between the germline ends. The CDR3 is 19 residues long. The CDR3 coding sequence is TGTGCCAGCAGCTCGGTCCTTACAGCGCTTCGACTCGGTAATGAAAAACTGTTTTTT. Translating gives CASSSVLTALRLGNEKLFF.

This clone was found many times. The CDR3 loop is CATSRAQGDNQPQHF. For the CDR3, the DNA is TGTGCCACCAGCAGAGCCCAGGGGGACAATCAGCCCCAGCATTTT. The J gene is TRBJ1-5, the V gene TRBV15; 7 positions agree with TRBD1. V shed 1 base and J 3 bases; nucleotides not matched to a gene: 3. The germline gives CDR1 LNHNV, CDR2 YYDKDF (reference sequence). The CDR3 loop spans 15 amino acids.

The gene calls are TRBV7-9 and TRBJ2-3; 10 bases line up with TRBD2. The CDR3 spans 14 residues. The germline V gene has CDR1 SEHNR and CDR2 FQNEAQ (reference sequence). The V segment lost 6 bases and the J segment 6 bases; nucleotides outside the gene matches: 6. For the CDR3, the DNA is TGTGCCAGCAGTAGAGCGGGAGGGCCGGATACGCAGTATTTT. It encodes CASSRAGGPDTQYF.